The 20 T cell receptor beta chains below were found in one sample sequenced in a study of cytomegalovirus exposure and HLA in healthy donors. 13 Jbeta primers and 60 Vbeta primers were used for the PCR. Sequencing used immunoSEQ multiplex PCR; TCRdb keeps in-frame clones, though not all of them. Among about 140,000 clones listed, about three quarters were seen once. The sample taken for sequencing was PBMCs. The receptors shown here come from a middle-aged woman in good health and CMV-seronegative.

This chain uses TRBV2 with TRBJ1-2, with 7 nucleotides matching TRBD1. The CDR3 covers 16 residues. The ends lost 8 bases at V and 4 bases at J; junction bases unmatched: 16. Germline loops: CDR1 SNHLY, CDR2 FYNNEI. The CDR3 region is CASFGDRVLVVYGYTF. The CDR3 DNA reads TGTGCCAGCTTCGGGGACAGAGTGCTGGTCGTCTATGGCTACACCTTC.

The genes are TRBV6-5 and TRBJ1-2; 8 bases are a match to TRBD1. CDR3 length: 14 residues. Trimming removed 7 bases from V and 5 bases from J; junction bases left unmatched: 9. The germline V gene has CDR1 MNHEY and CDR2 SVGAGI. CDR3 in DNA: TGTGCCAGCACCAAACCGGGACAGGAATATGGCTACACCTTC. This translates into CASTKPGQEYGYTF.

This sequence joins TRBV28 and TRBJ2-5; 7 nucleotides agree with TRBD2. V shed 2 bases, J shed 5 bases, and the junction held 5 bases outside the gene matches. CDR3 length equals 14 residues. CDR1 is MDHEN and CDR2 is SYDVKM in the germline V gene. The CDR3 DNA is TGTGCCAGCAGTTTACGGACTAGGCTCGAGACCCAGTACTTC. Translation: CASSLRTRLETQYF.

V gene TRBV7-9 combines with J gene TRBJ1-2; the D gene is possibly TRBD1 (6 bases). The CDR3 has 13 amino acids. V was trimmed by 5 bases and J by 3 bases, leaving 10 bases between them. Germline V lookup: CDR1 SEHNR, CDR2 FQNEAQ (reference sequence). The CDR3 nucleotides read TGTGCCAGCAGCAGGGGGGGTGACTATGGCTACACCTTC. This gives the protein CASSRGGDYGYTF.

The chain carries TRBV7-6 and TRBJ2-5, with D hard to call. Germline V gene lookup returns CDR1 SGHVS and CDR2 FNYEAQ. V lost 5 bases and J 2 bases, leaving 9 bases between the germline ends. CDR3 size: 13 residues. CDR3 bases: TGTGCCAGCAGCGCGATCGTTCAAGAGACCCAGTACTTC. Translated: CASSAIVQETQYF.

The CDR3 sequence is CASSLQLSQPQHF. In DNA, the CDR3 is TGTGCCAGCAGTTTACAATTGAGTCAGCCCCAGCATTTT. This rearrangement joins TRBV28 to TRBJ1-5, with D unresolved. The CDR3 runs 13 residues. The ends were cut back, 2 bases at V and 6 bases at J, with 8 bases in the middle. The V gene's germline CDR1 is MDHEN and CDR2 SYDVKM.

The rearrangement joins TRBV6-1 to TRBJ2-4; possibly TRBD1 for D (5 bases). This CDR3 spans 17 amino acids. The V and J ends lost 2 bases and 2 bases respectively, with 16 bases between them. CDR1 MNHNS and CDR2 SASEGT come from the germline V gene. The CDR3 here is CASSETYAQGSKNIQYF. CDR3 DNA sequence: TGTGCCAGCAGTGAAACTTACGCTCAGGGCTCCAAAAACATTCAGTACTTC.

DNA of the CDR3: TGTGCCATCAGAAACGGGACTATAGGGGGGCGGCAGTATTTT. Encoded protein: CAIRNGTIGGRQYF. The genes are TRBV10-3 and TRBJ2-3, with D possibly being TRBD2 (7 bases). Germline V lookup: CDR1 ENHRY, CDR2 SYGVKD. V was clipped by 6 bases and J by 11 bases, with 21 bases between them. The CDR3 spans 14 residues.

The rearrangement links TRBV20-1 to TRBJ2-7; D gene uncertain. Looked up from germline, CDR1 is DFQATT and CDR2 is SNEGSKA (reference sequence). V was clipped by 3 bases and J by 3 bases, with 6 bases between them. CDR3 length equals 11 residues. Written as DNA, the CDR3 is TGCAGTGCTAGCCCGGGCTACGAGCAGTACTTC. Amino acids: CSASPGYEQYF.

The V gene is TRBV7-8, the J gene TRBJ1-2, with TRBD1 matching 9 bases. There are 17 residues in the CDR3. Trimming cost V 1 base and J 2 bases; bases outside gene matches: 8. Germline CDR1 is SGHVS and CDR2 is FQNEAQ. The CDR3 reads CASSLGVLGQGNYGYTF. The CDR3 DNA reads as TGTGCCAGCAGCTTAGGAGTCTTGGGACAGGGAAACTATGGCTACACCTTC.

The CDR3 sequence is CASSLLSSGTFTDTQYF. CDR3 in DNA: TGCGCCAGCAGCTTGCTATCCAGCGGGACCTTCACAGATACGCAGTATTTT. This chain uses TRBV5-1 with TRBJ2-3, with TRBD2 identical over 7 bases. The CDR3 is made up of 17 amino acids. CDR1 SGHRS and CDR2 YFSETQ come from the germline V gene. V lost 1 base and J lost 2; bases outside the gene matches: 10.

This sequence joins TRBV5-8 and TRBJ1-4; possible D gene TRBD1, 6 bases. The CDR3 runs 18 residues. Germline values: CDR1 SGHTS, CDR2 YDEGEE. Trimming shortened V by 6 bases and J by 0 bases, and 21 bases separated the two germline ends. CDR3 coding DNA: TGTGCCAGCACCAAAGATCCCGGGACACCAGCAACTAATGAAAAACTGTTTTTT. Translated: CASTKDPGTPATNEKLFF.

DNA of the CDR3: TGTGCCAGCAGCCCCGGACAGCTACCAAATACGCAGTATTTT. This encodes CASSPGQLPNTQYF. The V and J genes are TRBV6-5 and TRBJ2-3; perhaps TRBD1 as D (6 bases). V lost 6 bases and J 7 bases, leaving 17 bases between the germline ends. Germline-derived CDR1 and CDR2 are MNHEY and SVGAGI. The CDR3 extends over 14 amino acids.

The V call is TRBV19, the J call TRBJ2-5; 9 bases map to TRBD2. V lost 5 bases and J lost 1; bases outside the gene matches: 5. Germline V gives CDR1 LNHDA, CDR2 SQIVND (reference sequence). The CDR3 length is 15 residues. The CDR3 nucleotides are TGTGCCAGTAGTTCTAGCGGGATTTTCCAAGAGACCCAGTACTTC. It is translated as CASSSSGIFQETQYF.

The CDR3 DNA follows: TGTGCCAGCAGTACCCTACGCGGCAGCGCGCAGTATTTT. Its translation is CASSTLRGSAQYF. V is TRBV28 and J is TRBJ2-3; D remains ambiguous. The CDR3 totals 13 residues. V was clipped by 5 bases and J by 10 bases, with 16 bases between them. Germline CDR1 is MDHEN and CDR2 is SYDVKM.

V usage is TRBV6-6 and J usage is TRBJ2-5; D gene uncertain. The V and J ends lost 5 bases and 6 bases respectively, with 16 bases between them. Germline V gene data show CDR1 as MNHNY and CDR2 as SVGAGI (reference sequence). The length of the CDR3 is 14 residues. CDR3 in DNA: TGTGCCAGCAGTCCCCACTCCCCTGAGCAGACCCAGTACTTC. The encoded protein is CASSPHSPEQTQYF.

Worth noting for this clone: Other DNA sequences of this sample code for an identical CDR3. This chain joins TRBV19 and TRBJ1-1, with 12 bases lining up with TRBD1. The germline CDR1 and CDR2 sequences are LNHDA and SQIVND (reference sequence). V trimming: 4 bases; J trimming: 5 bases; junction bases outside the gene matches: 2. CDR3 length: 14 amino acids. The chain's CDR3 is CASSTGQGATEAFF. As DNA, the CDR3 is TGTGCCAGTAGTACGGGACAGGGGGCAACTGAAGCTTTCTTT.

This rearrangement joins TRBV20-1 to TRBJ1-1, with D maybe TRBD1 (5 bases). Germline V gene data show CDR1 as DFQATT and CDR2 as SNEGSKA (reference sequence). The V and J ends lost 5 bases and 7 bases respectively, with 11 bases between them. This CDR3 is built from 11 residues. Here the CDR3 DNA reads TGCAGTGCTGCCGGCGGGGGTGAAGCTTTCTTT. The encoded protein is CSAAGGGEAFF.

The chain couples TRBV4-2 to TRBJ1-2, with D unclear. This CDR3 contains 15 residues. Germline CDR1 LGHNA, CDR2 YNFKEQ. Trimming removed 4 bases from V and 2 bases from J, with 14 bases in between. CDR3: CASSPRARVNYGYTF. In DNA form, the CDR3 reads TGTGCCAGCAGCCCGAGAGCGAGGGTAAACTATGGCTACACCTTC.

This clone was detected only a few times. CDR3 region: CASSLLKRGSGTGSTGELFF. CDR3 sequence (DNA): TGCGCCAGCAGCCTACTAAAAAGGGGCTCTGGGACAGGGAGCACCGGGGAGCTGTTTTTT. The gene calls are TRBV4-1 and TRBJ2-2; TRBD1 matches at 9 bases. Germline CDR1 and CDR2: MGHRA and YSYEKL. Trimming cost V 4 bases and J 4 bases; bases outside gene matches: 19. The CDR3 is made up of 20 amino acids.